This TCR beta chain was sequenced for a study of T cell repertoires in ileal Crohn's disease. About the research overall: At surgery, 30% to 40% of patients smoked, with median disease duration approximately 7.3 years.

This clone showed up just a few times. V shed 1 base and J shed 4 bases, with 10 bases lying between them. Germline assignment: CDR1 LNHDA and CDR2 SQIVND (reference sequence). The CDR3 is made up of 15 amino acids. The table came from immunoSEQ multiplex PCR; TCRdb's copy has only in-frame clones and leaves some out. In the table there are more than 11,000 clones, around 84% of which are singletons. The sequence came from an adult with Crohn's disease. The V gene is TRBV19, the J gene TRBJ2-2; D is perhaps TRBD1 (6 bases). Source material: ileal tissue. CDR3 residues: CASSIGAGATGELFF. The CDR3 DNA follows: TGTGCCAGTAGTATAGGTGCAGGGGCCACCGGGGAGCTGTTTTTT.